These 22 T cell receptor beta chains share one sample of origin, sequenced in a study of blood T cell repertoires in COVID-19 (TCRdb year 2020). The library was prepared using the immunoSEQ multiplex PCR assay. TCRdb limited this immuneACCESS table to in-frame rearrangements with V and J called. A share of clones is missing; checked studies link under half to unresolved V genes, and the rest is unexplained. The sample data list about 25,000 clones, and around 87% of these were observed just once. Clones ranked in the top ten supply 8% to 9.5% of the sample. Sequencing was carried out using peripheral blood. These receptor sequences come from a man in his fifties with active COVID-19.

The genes are TRBV10-1 and TRBJ2-1; 8 nucleotides match TRBD2. The germline CDR1 and CDR2 sequences are WNHNN and SYGVQD (reference sequence). This CDR3 spans 14 amino acids. The V and J ends lost 2 bases and 9 bases, in that order; junction bases with no gene match: 6. CDR3 residues: CASSESGRRGEQFF. The CDR3 DNA reads as TGCGCCAGCAGTGAGAGCGGGAGAAGAGGTGAGCAGTTCTTC.

The rearrangement joins TRBV5-1 to TRBJ2-5; possibly TRBD2 for D (5 bases). V was trimmed by 0 bases and J by 2 bases, leaving 8 bases between them. The germline V gene has CDR1 SGHRS and CDR2 YFSETQ. The CDR3 loop spans 14 amino acids. Here the CDR3 DNA reads TGCGCCAGCAGCTTGGAAGGCGGGCAAGAGACCCAGTACTTC. It codes for CASSLEGGQETQYF. The complete variable domain, with remaining parts taken from reference TRBV5-1 and TRBJ2-5, reads KAGVTQTPRYLIKTRGQQVTLSCSPISGHRSVSWYQQTPGQGLQFLFEYFSETQRNKGNFPGRFSGRQFSNSRSEMNVSTLELGDSALYLCASSLEGGQETQYFGPGTRLLVL.

The V gene is TRBV10-3, the J gene TRBJ2-7; D remains ambiguous. Between the trimmed V and J ends, which lost 3 bases and 9 bases, there was a span of 15 bases. Germline-derived CDR1 and CDR2 are ENHRY and SYGVKD. This CDR3 is built from 13 residues. CDR3 bases: TGTGCCATCAGTGATGCCGTTGACAAATGGCAGTACTTC. Protein sequence: CAISDAVDKWQYF.

CDR3 protein: CASSLRLAGGGETQYF. In DNA, the CDR3 is TGTGCCAGCAGCTTAAGACTAGCGGGAGGAGGGGAGACCCAGTACTTC. The genes are TRBV7-2 and TRBJ2-5, with 13 positions matching TRBD2. Trimming removed 2 bases from V and 5 bases from J; junction bases left unmatched: 5. The CDR3 contains 16 residues. Germline V lookup: CDR1 SGHTA, CDR2 FQGNSA. Filled out from reference TRBV7-2 and TRBJ2-5, the complete variable domain reads GAGVSQSPSNKVTEKGKDVELRCDPISGHTALYWYRQSLGQGLEFLIYFQGNSAPDKSGLPSDRFSAERTGGSVSTLTIQRTQQEDSAVYLCASSLRLAGGGETQYFGPGTRLLVL.

V and J are TRBV5-4 and TRBJ2-1; possibly TRBD2 for D (6 bases). The CDR3 covers 13 residues. In germline, CDR1 is SGHNT, CDR2 YYREEE (reference sequence). V shed 0 bases and J shed 13 bases, with 14 bases lying between them. For the CDR3, the DNA is TGTGCCAGCAGCTTGGTCGGGGGACTGGATCAGTTCTTC. Translated, it gives CASSLVGGLDQFF.

The genes are TRBV10-1 and TRBJ2-3, with a weak D call TRBD2 (5 bases). With 3 bases removed from V and 6 bases from J, the gap between germline ends came to 13 bases. The CDR3 is 14 residues long. Germline V CDR1 and CDR2: WNHNN, SYGVQD (reference sequence). CDR3 DNA: TGCGCCAGCAGTGAAAACGGGGTAGGGGATACGCAGTATTTT. Amino acid sequence: CASSENGVGDTQYF.

The chain uses TRBV27 and TRBJ2-4, with D perhaps TRBD2 (6 bases). The ends were cut back, 6 bases at V and 5 bases at J, with 14 bases in the middle. CDR1 MNHEY and CDR2 SMNVEV come from the germline V gene (reference sequence). This CDR3 has 14 amino acids. CDR3 sequence (DNA): TGTGCCAGCAGGACGGGACTCACTGAAAACATTCAGTACTTC. Residues: CASRTGLTENIQYF.

The gene calls are TRBV12-2 and TRBJ2-5; the table's D call TRBD1 went unverified against the DNA. TRBV12-2 is a documented pseudogene. The CDR3 consists of 16 residues. The chain's CDR3 is CASRPGDRGLQETQYF. The CDR3 DNA sequence: TGTGCAAGTCGTCCAGGGGACAGGGGGCTTCAAGAGACCCAGTACTTC.

The chain is built from TRBV2 and TRBJ1-3; D not resolved. CDR1 is SNHLY, CDR2 FYNNEI, per germline. The CDR3 spans 15 residues. V was clipped by 2 bases and J by 0 bases, with 8 bases between them. In DNA form, the CDR3 reads TGTGCCAGCAGTGAAAGTAACAGCTCTGGAAACACCATATATTTT. This gives the protein CASSESNSSGNTIYF.

This clone was detected only once. The rearrangement joins TRBV4-2 to TRBJ1-6, with 8 bases identical to TRBD1. V lost 1 base and J lost 17; bases outside the gene matches: 7. Germline lookup yields CDR1 LGHNA and CDR2 YNFKEQ. The CDR3 is 13 amino acids. The CDR3 sequence is CASSQGGQGAFHF. Here the CDR3 DNA reads TGTGCCAGCAGCCAAGGGGGTCAGGGGGCCTTCCACTTT.

The V call is TRBV10-2, the J call TRBJ2-7; perhaps TRBD1 as D (6 bases). Germline V gives CDR1 WSHSY, CDR2 SAAADI. V shed 3 bases and J shed 0 bases, with 15 bases lying between them. The CDR3 totals 16 residues. The CDR3 bases are TGCGCCAGCAGTGACAGGGGACCGTCGAGCTCCTACGAGCAGTACGTC. It translates to CASSDRGPSSSYEQYV.

This chain links TRBV19 with TRBJ2-7; 8 bases are shared with TRBD1. V shed 4 bases and J 2 bases; nucleotides not matched to a gene: 10. The germline V gene encodes CDR1 LNHDA and CDR2 SQIVND (reference sequence). CDR3 length: 16 amino acids. The CDR3 is CASSTTGVKLPYEQYF. The CDR3 DNA is TGTGCCAGTAGTACGACAGGGGTGAAACTACCCTACGAGCAGTACTTC.

The chain carries TRBV6-1 and TRBJ2-7, with D possibly TRBD1 on 5 matching bases. V gave up 0 bases and J gave up 5 bases, with 14 bases separating them. This CDR3 is built from 15 residues. Germline CDR1 is MNHNS and CDR2 is SASEGT. Here the CDR3 reads CASSEALQGGNEQYV. The CDR3, as DNA: TGTGCCAGCAGTGAAGCATTGCAGGGTGGGAACGAGCAGTACGTC.

This clone was picked up a small number of times. The chain couples TRBV6-4 to TRBJ1-5, with D tentatively TRBD1 (5 bases). In germline, CDR1 is MRHNA, CDR2 SNTAGT. Trimming pared 6 bases from V and 2 bases from J, leaving 17 bases between. The CDR3 totals 16 residues. This chain's CDR3 is CASSEQGGEGNQPQHF. The CDR3 DNA follows: TGTGCCAGCAGCGAGCAGGGAGGGGAAGGCAATCAGCCCCAGCATTTT.

In this sample, this clone turned up once. The V and J genes are TRBV6-6 and TRBJ2-4; D may be TRBD1 (6 bases). CDR1 is MNHNY, CDR2 SVGAGI, per germline (reference sequence). V lost 0 bases to trimming and J lost 5 bases, with 14 bases between them. The CDR3 has 16 residues. In nucleotides, the CDR3 is TGTGCCAGCAGTTACTCGGGCAGGGGATTCCAAAACATTCAGTACTTC. Its protein product is CASSYSGRGFQNIQYF.

The chain is built from TRBV5-1 and TRBJ2-1; 8 bases fit TRBD2. V gave up 4 bases and J gave up 3 bases; unmatched junction bases: 12. Germline V lookup: CDR1 SGHRS, CDR2 YFSETQ. The CDR3 loop spans 17 amino acids. This chain's CDR3 is CASSPGRGADFYNEQFF. CDR3 coding DNA: TGCGCCAGCAGCCCCGGGAGGGGGGCCGACTTCTACAATGAGCAGTTCTTC. The variable domain in full, completed from reference TRBV5-1 and TRBJ2-1, reads KAGVTQTPRYLIKTRGQQVTLSCSPISGHRSVSWYQQTPGQGLQFLFEYFSETQRNKGNFPGRFSGRQFSNSRSEMNVSTLELGDSALYLCASSPGRGADFYNEQFFGPGTRLTVL.

This chain links TRBV9 with TRBJ2-7; TRBD2 is a possible D gene (6 bases). Between the trimmed V and J ends, which lost 3 bases and 2 bases, there was a span of 15 bases. The CDR3 has 15 residues. Germline CDR1 SGDLS, CDR2 YYNGEE. In DNA form, the CDR3 reads TGTGCCAGCAGCGCCGACGGTCTAGCGACCTACGAGCAGTACTTC. This encodes CASSADGLATYEQYF.

V gene TRBV5-4 combines with J gene TRBJ1-5, with 8 bases matching TRBD1. V lost 3 bases to trimming and J lost 3 bases; unmatched junction nucleotides: 8. CDR3 length equals 16 residues. The germline CDR1 and CDR2 sequences are SGHNT and YYREEE (reference sequence). CDR3 loop: CASSSNTGGPNQPQHF. The CDR3 bases are TGTGCCAGCAGCTCAAACACAGGGGGACCCAATCAGCCCCAGCATTTT.

This clone turned up a few times. The chain recombines TRBV2 with TRBJ2-7; a possible D gene is TRBD1 (6 bases). CDR3 length: 14 amino acids. Germline V CDR1 and CDR2: SNHLY, FYNNEI. V dropped 8 bases and J dropped 2 bases, with 16 bases sitting between them. In nucleotides, the CDR3 is TGTGCCAGCCGGGCACAGGGAGACACCTACGAGCAGTACTTC. It specifies CASRAQGDTYEQYF.

In this sample, this clone turned up once. The rearrangement uses TRBV5-1 and TRBJ1-1; D unclear. Trimming stripped 3 bases from V and 2 bases from J, with 11 bases between. The CDR3 spans 14 residues. The V gene's germline CDR1 is SGHRS and CDR2 YFSETQ. CDR3 sequence reads: CASSYRVTNTEAFF. For the CDR3, the DNA is TGCGCCAGCAGCTACCGGGTTACAAACACTGAAGCTTTCTTT.

The chain joins TRBV6-4 to TRBJ2-3, with TRBD2 matching 7 bases. The CDR3 is 15 residues long. Germline values: CDR1 MRHNA, CDR2 SNTAGT. V shed 2 bases, J shed 2 bases, and the junction held 4 bases outside the gene matches. The CDR3 bases are TGTGCCAGCAGTGACGGGACTACTAACACAGATACGCAGTATTTT. Its protein is CASSDGTTNTDTQYF.

V and J are TRBV15 and TRBJ2-5; 8 positions agree with TRBD1. This CDR3 has 15 residues. The V gene's germline CDR1 is LNHNV and CDR2 YYDKDF (reference sequence). With V trimmed by 0 bases and J by 2 bases, 2 bases remained unmatched. In nucleotides, the CDR3 is TGTGCCACCAGCAGAGACGGACAGGGACAAGAGACCCAGTACTTC. Its protein product is CATSRDGQGQETQYF.